This T cell receptor beta chain was documented in a study of regulatory T cells in long-lasting Graves disease. The time point was: newly diagnosed GD, antithyroid drugs for less than 3 months. From PBMCs, RNA was extracted and then used to make the TCR library. Arm-PCR of CDR3 regions with iRepertoire HTBI primers generated TCR beta libraries. TCRdb passed the multiplex PCR reads through MiXCR, listing each CDR3 protein once. Here the sample spans about 540,000 distinct CDR3 sequences, approximately 12% being singletons. As for this clonotype: The antigen remains undetermined.

Points from the study as a whole: The TCR repertoire of persistent Graves' patients was less diverse than that of newly diagnosed ones.

The CDR3 has 14 amino acids. Germline lookup yields CDR1 DFQATT and CDR2 SNEGSKA (reference sequence). J gave up 5 bases and V 6 bases, and 10 bases lay outside the gene matches. Separately, the same data were catalogued under a study of T cells in Graves' hyperthyroidism and ophthalmopathy.

V is TRBV20-1 and J is TRBJ2-3; 8 bases match TRBD1. The sample in question was peripheral blood mononuclear cells (PBMCs), obtained at new diagnosis, from a patient treated with antithyroid drugs. The receptor comes from a man aged 30 to 39 with Graves disease. CDR3 region: CSASGGAFGDTQYF. The CDR3 region has the DNA TGCAGTGCGTCAGGGGGCGCTTTTGGAGATACGCAGTATTTT.